This entry concerns a single TCR beta chain. The antigen is not known. This record belongs to a study of cytomegalovirus exposure and HLA in healthy donors. Overall study findings and caveats: Later on, an analysis found that several of the most significant clusters appeared to be linked to common viral pathogens, which included parvovirus B19. Clonal expansion, a later analysis showed, was greater in HLA-associated TCR beta chains than in equally common others.

PCR amplification relied on 60 Vbeta primers (plus 13 Jbeta primers). Clones were sequenced by immunoSEQ multiplex PCR, and TCRdb holds only the in-frame ones, with some missing. The sample includes roughly 150,000 clones, 85% seen only once; the top ten take 1%. The CDR3 extends over 14 amino acids. V lost 6 bases and J lost 5; bases outside the gene matches: 7. Germline loops: CDR1 MNHNY, CDR2 SVGAGI (reference sequence). The rearrangement joins TRBV6-6 to TRBJ1-1; 9 bases are a match to TRBD1. The source material was PBMCs. The receptor was derived from a boy aged 2-9 years in good health and CMV-seronegative. CDR3 residues: CASSDRGAGTEAFF. The CDR3 DNA reads as TGTGCCAGCAGCGACAGGGGGGCTGGGACTGAAGCTTTCTTT.